This paragraph reports one T cell receptor beta chain. The target antigen is unknown. This CDR3 is 15 amino acids long. V was cut by 3 bases and J by 2 bases, with 13 bases left in between. Germline CDR1 SEHNR, CDR2 FQNEAQ (reference sequence). The table came from immunoSEQ multiplex PCR; TCRdb's copy has only in-frame clones and leaves some out. The table records 50,000 to 70,000 clones, around 86% of them present only once. The record originates from a study of a mutant IDH1 vaccine in newly diagnosed glioma. For the study at large: Vaccinations were initiated 4-6 weeks following radiotherapy alone, or were given together with temozolomide cycles. A roughly 62% male, around 38% female split and a mean age of approximately 40 years characterized treated patients. Those enrolled had earlier been treated with radiotherapy, temozolomide, or both, mostly both.

Time point indicated: week 23, last vaccination. It was 300 ug of mutant IDH1 20-mer peptide that made up each vaccine dose, given with topical imiquimod. The genes are TRBV7-9 and TRBJ2-5; D uncertain. The sequence was collected from a man between 35 and 55 years old with glioma. This material consisted of PBMCs, taken from a glioma patient whose treatment included an IDH1 peptide vaccine. DNA of the CDR3: TGTGCCAGCAGCTTGGGTGGCGGAAAACAAGAGACCCAGTACTTC. It yields the protein CASSLGGGKQETQYF.